This T cell receptor beta chain was found in a study of cytotoxic CD8 clonotypes in ibrutinib-treated CLL. The data were produced by immunoSEQ multiplex PCR, yet TCRdb's version contains in-frame clones alone and is incomplete. The repertoire holds around 150,000 clones, with approximately 90% as singletons. The CDR3 is made up of 13 amino acids. Germline V gene sequence: CDR1 SEHNR, CDR2 FQNEAQ (reference sequence). Trimming pared 5 bases from V and 7 bases from J, leaving 11 bases between. The TCR comes from a human donor with chronic lymphocytic leukemia. The chain links TRBV7-9 to TRBJ2-2; D call uncertain. Source: PBMCs, taken at disease progression, from a patient treated with ibrutinib. The CDR3 here is CASSPPPFGELFF. The CDR3 DNA sequence: TGTGCCAGCAGCCCGCCCCCTTTCGGGGAGCTGTTTTTT.